The 2 T cell receptor beta chains in this list originate from one sample, sequenced in a study of blood T cell repertoires in COVID-19. The table came from immunoSEQ multiplex PCR; TCRdb's copy has only in-frame clones and leaves some out. The sample carries around 94,000 clones, around 90% recorded once. The source material was peripheral blood. The receptor source for this set is a man aged 50 to 59 with active or convalescent COVID-19.

V gene TRBV7-2 combines with J gene TRBJ2-3, with D perhaps matching TRBD2 (5 bases). V lost 2 bases and J lost 2, with 11 bases in between. The CDR3 contains 15 residues. The germline V gene has CDR1 SGHTA and CDR2 FQGNSA. DNA of the CDR3: TGTGCCAGCAGCTTATCTAGCTACTACACAGATACGCAGTATTTT. This encodes CASSLSSYYTDTQYF.

There are a few counts of this clone. The gene calls are TRBV30 and TRBJ1-5; 8 bases agree with TRBD1. The CDR3 runs 14 residues. The J segment lost 5 bases and the V segment lost 5 bases, leaving 8 bases of the junction unmatched. Germline V gives CDR1 GTSNPN, CDR2 SVGIG (reference sequence). CDR3 sequence (DNA): TGTGCCTGGGCCCCTGGACAGGGAGATCAGCCCCAGCATTTT. Amino acids: CAWAPGQGDQPQHF.